The clone carrying this TCR beta chain occurred a few times. Time point in this sample: patch test 3, about 24 weeks after DPC sensitization. Treatment indicated: therapeutic diphenylcyclopropenone sensitization with weekly scalp DPC. Researchers extracted total RNA from unfractionated whole blood. This entry comes from a study of human T cells and chemical hapten exposure. Study overall: A 2 cm by 2 cm inner upper arm patch received 2% DPC for sensitization. Each patch test put 0.01% DPC on the upper back, and results were read at 6 days.

The CDR3 sequence is 13 residues long. V shed 2 bases and J shed 12 bases, with 14 bases lying between them. The germline gives CDR1 ENHRY, CDR2 SYGVKD. MiXCR, applied by TCRdb to the RACE reads, yields one record per CDR3 protein. The profile shows some 60,000 distinct CDR3 sequences, roughly an eighth of them singletons. Specimen: whole blood, collected in connection with sensitization to the hapten diphenylcyclopropenone (DPC). This TCR was sampled from a man aged 25 to 40 with alopecia areata. Some clones in this sample may be carry-over from other donors' samples. This chain joins TRBV10-3 and TRBJ2-1, with a tentative D call TRBD1 (6 bases). CDR3 region: CAISEGQRLAQFF. The CDR3 DNA follows: TGTGCCATCAGTGAGGGACAGCGGCTTGCGCAGTTCTTC.